This T cell receptor (beta chain) was sequenced in a study of T cells expressing NK-cell markers (TCRdb year 2020). Concerning the study at large: In sorted CD3+CD56+NKG2C+, CD3+CD56+NKG2C- and CD3+CD56-NKG2C+ T-cell subsets from several donors, TCR beta-chain repertoires were profiled. Among the eight sequenced donors, only one was HCMV-seronegative, while the other seven were HCMV-seropositive. The libraries were sequenced on Illumina HiSeq 2000/2500, MiSeq or NextSeq, producing 2 x 150 bp reads. Randomly selected healthy volunteers, three men and five women, were used as the eight sequenced donors. What the research found in general, with its limitations: Whether the expanded NKG2C-expressing T cell clones were specific for HCMV antigens remained unclear. In six donors, the dominant CD3+CD56+NKG2C+ clonotypes were found to rank among the top 10 CD8+ clonotypes and to make up roughly 1.0-7.0% of CD8+ T cells. Those dominant clonotypes were again the most abundant among CD3+CD56-NKG2C+ cells in four donors, at roughly 25-60.1%.

As regards this clonotype: The antigen this receptor binds is unknown.

This sample was sequenced with an Illumina HiSeq 2000. TCR beta cDNA libraries were made by 5'RACE template switching that added a universal primer site and unique molecular identifiers. cDNA synthesis was primed from the TCR beta constant segment, followed by two successive PCR amplification steps. Turning to the authors' computational methods: Reads were demultiplexed and grouped by UMI with MIGEC, and clonotypes were assembled and quantified with MiTCR. To exclude erroneous sequences, only TCR cDNA sequences supported by at least two reads were retained. The tcR package was used for downstream repertoire analysis, and clonotypes were matched between fractions using CDR3 nucleotide sequence together with V segment. Antigen specificity was annotated against VDJdb with VDJmatch, allowing one amino acid substitution in CDR3. TCRdb reprocessed the reads and provides one entry for every CDR3 protein sequence; no DNA is given. The V and J calls come from TCRdb's annotation, not from the publication. The table for this sample lists about 440,000 distinct CDR3 sequences. Jointly, the top ten make up 6% to 9.5% of the sample.

For CDR1 and CDR2, the germline V gene (reference sequence) lists DFQATT and SNEGSKA. CDR3 length: 12 amino acids, cysteine to phenylalanine. No DNA accompanies this entry. HCMV serostatus was determined by detecting HCMV-specific IgG in serum with a commercial ELISA kit. Peripheral blood mononuclear cells were isolated from blood by Ficoll density gradient centrifugation. This chain is built from TRBV20-1 and TRBJ2-5; TCRdb selects TRBD1, and the lack of DNA leaves this call unchecked. Sequenced sample: blood T cells: a sorted CD56 or NKG2C T cell subset, CD4+ or CD8+ T cells, or bulk PBMC T cells (not recorded which). This TCR came from a woman between 18 and 75 years old in good health. The encoded CDR3 is CSATTGLETQYF.